The sample holds many counts of the clone carrying this T cell receptor (beta chain). Its antigen is unknown. The germline V gene encodes CDR1 WNHNN and CDR2 SYGVQD (reference sequence). The CDR3 covers 14 residues. The V and J ends lost 0 bases and 5 bases respectively, with 9 bases between them. Two oligonucleotides, mixed equimolar, formed the beta constant-region primer covering TRBC1 and TRBC2. TCRdb reprocessed the UMI-ligation and nested PCR reads with MiXCR, giving one entry per CDR3 protein. The table includes about 150,000 distinct CDR3 sequences, 17% detected once. The data originate from a study of naive and memory T cell subsets. Findings and limits, study-wide: Especially in CD8 cells, naive repertoires contained a few larger clonotypes, possibly CD45RA-re-expressing memory cells.

Sequenced input: naive CD4+ T cells from blood. V and J are TRBV10-1 and TRBJ2-3; D ambiguous. The TCR originated in a human donor in good health. The CDR3 reads CASSESTSGDTQYF. The CDR3 DNA sequence: TGCGCCAGCAGTGAGTCGACGTCTGGAGATACGCAGTATTTT.